The 14 T cell receptor beta chains presented below share a single source sample, sequenced in a study of patients and donors after allogeneic stem cell transplantation. TCRdb reprocessed the RT-PCR reads with MiXCR, giving one entry per CDR3 protein. The data show 920,000 or so distinct CDR3 sequences, with more than 15% seen just once and under 6.5% held by the top ten. Sequencing was done on a sample of blood, either unsorted or a sorted T cell fraction (not recorded which). These receptors were collected from a human donor who was either an allogeneic HSCT recipient or a stem cell or donor lymphocyte infusion donor (not recorded which). It is not recorded whose cells these are; they may come from a transplant donor.

This clonotype has a count of ten or more. V usage is TRBV12-3 or TRBV12-4 and J usage is TRBJ2-1, with 8 bases identical to TRBD1. Trimming cost V 6 bases and J 7 bases; bases outside gene matches: 11. This CDR3 is built from 15 residues. CDR3 coding DNA: TGTGCCAGCAGAAAGACAGGGGATCGGGGAAATGAGCAGTTCTTC. As protein: CASRKTGDRGNEQFF.

This clonotype was observed many times. The chain carries TRBV12-3 or TRBV12-4 and TRBJ2-2; TRBD2 matches 8 bases. The CDR3 is made up of 15 amino acids. V was pared by 6 bases and J by 1 base, with 4 bases of the junction left unmatched. CDR3 amino acids: CASSPGGMNTGELFF. For the CDR3, the DNA is TGTGCCAGCAGCCCGGGAGGGATGAACACCGGGGAGCTGTTTTTT.

This clonotype was observed a handful of times. V is TRBV6-1 and J is TRBJ2-7; D assignment may be TRBD1 or TRBD2 (5 bases each). V was trimmed by 7 bases and J by 6 bases, leaving 19 bases between them. The CDR3 spans 14 residues. The germline V gene has CDR1 MNHNS and CDR2 SASEGT. The CDR3: CASMRDDRTSEQYF. The CDR3 DNA sequence: TGTGCCAGCATGAGGGACGACCGAACATCCGAGCAGTACTTC.

The chain has TRBV5-1 and TRBJ2-7, with D hard to call. Per the germline V gene, CDR1 is SGHRS and CDR2 is YFSETQ. Trimming removed 0 bases from V and 2 bases from J, with 9 bases in between. The length of the CDR3 is 14 residues. The CDR3: CASSLVASTYEQYF. The CDR3 DNA reads TGCGCCAGCAGCTTGGTGGCCAGTACCTACGAGCAGTACTTC.

This clonotype was counted a few times. This chain uses TRBV13 with TRBJ2-7; D tentatively reads TRBD1 or TRBD2 (5 bases each). Germline CDR1 and CDR2: PRHDT and FYEKMQ (reference sequence). Trimming took off 3 bases at V and 4 bases at J, with 13 bases between the two ends. The CDR3 length is 14 residues. The CDR3 loop is CASSFPGGAYEQYF. DNA of the CDR3: TGTGCCAGCAGCTTCCCTGGGGGAGCGTACGAGCAGTACTTC.

This clonotype was seen a few times. V is TRBV20-1 and J is TRBJ2-5; 7 bases are shared with TRBD2. V dropped 3 bases and J dropped 5; count of bases not matched to a gene: 18. This CDR3 region has 17 residues. Germline-derived CDR1 and CDR2 are DFQATT and SNEGSKA (reference sequence). This CDR3 is CSASNPPVTSRRETQYF. DNA for the CDR3: TGCAGTGCTAGCAACCCCCCCGTGACTAGCAGGAGGGAGACCCAGTACTTC.

The chain joins TRBV29-1 to TRBJ2-3, with a tentative D call TRBD2 (6 bases). Germline CDR1 and CDR2: SQVTM and ANQGSEA. CDR3 length: 16 residues. The V and J ends lost 6 bases and 4 bases respectively, with 23 bases between them. The DNA for the CDR3 is TGCAGCGTGGGGGGTCTCAGAGAGGGATCCCCAGATACGCAGTATTTT. Protein product: CSVGGLREGSPDTQYF.

The gene calls are TRBV27 and TRBJ1-5; no reliable D call. V lost 7 bases to trimming and J lost 1 base, with 14 bases between them. Per the germline V gene, CDR1 is MNHEY and CDR2 is SMNVEV (reference sequence). The CDR3 is made up of 15 amino acids. The CDR3 DNA reads as TGTGCCAGCAAGACGGCAGTGGGAAGCAATCAGCCCCAGCATTTT. It is translated as CASKTAVGSNQPQHF.

This clonotype was recorded at least ten times. V is TRBV20-1 and J is TRBJ2-7; TRBD1 is a possible D gene (6 bases). Germline V lookup: CDR1 DFQATT, CDR2 SNEGSKA (reference sequence). The CDR3 covers 15 residues. V was cut by 6 bases and J by 0 bases, with 18 bases left in between. Written as DNA, the CDR3 is TGCAGTGCGAATCAAGCCCGGGACAACTCCTACGAGCAGTACTTC. It yields the protein CSANQARDNSYEQYF.

The chain uses TRBV20-1 and TRBJ2-7; TRBD1 is a possible D gene (5 bases). The CDR3 has 13 amino acids. Trimming removed 6 bases from V and 6 bases from J, with 18 bases in between. Per germline, CDR1 DFQATT and CDR2 SNEGSKA (reference sequence). CDR3 in DNA: TGCAGTGCCGAGCCCAGTACAGGATCCGAGCAGTACTTC. Translating it yields CSAEPSTGSEQYF.

The chain has TRBV19 and TRBJ1-5; 7 nucleotides match TRBD1. J gave up 2 bases and V 5 bases, and 15 bases lay outside the gene matches. CDR3 size: 18 residues. The germline V gene encodes CDR1 LNHDA and CDR2 SQIVND (reference sequence). DNA of the CDR3: TGTGCCAGTAGTGCGACTTCAGGGGGTCGAGAAGGCAATCAGCCCCAGCATTTT. Translating it yields CASSATSGGREGNQPQHF.

The genes are TRBV7-9 and TRBJ1-1, with unresolved D. Trimming removed 3 bases from V and 0 bases from J, with 11 bases in between. Germline CDR1 reads SEHNR; CDR2 reads FQNEAQ (reference sequence). This CDR3 comprises 15 residues. The CDR3: CASSFAAGLNTEAFF. CDR3 DNA: TGTGCCAGCAGCTTCGCCGCCGGGCTGAACACTGAAGCTTTCTTT. The variable domain in full, with the rest retrieved from reference TRBV7-9 and TRBJ1-1, is DTGVSQNPRHKITKRGQNVTFRCDPISEHNRLYWYRQTLGQGPEFLTYFQNEAQLEKSRLLSDRFSAERPKGSFSTLEIQRTEQGDSAMYLCASSFAAGLNTEAFFGQGTRLTVV.

The V and J genes are TRBV12-3 or TRBV12-4 and TRBJ2-2; D is perhaps TRBD2 (6 bases). V shed 7 bases and J shed 3 bases, with 15 bases lying between them. This CDR3 region has 15 residues. CDR3 residues: CASNYFRRDTGELFF. DNA of the CDR3: TGTGCCAGCAATTACTTTAGGAGGGACACCGGGGAGCTGTTTTTT.

The rearrangement joins TRBV12-3 or TRBV12-4 to TRBJ2-7; D not resolved. This CDR3 is built from 11 residues. V was clipped by 1 base and J by 12 bases, with 10 bases between them. The CDR3 DNA is TGTGCCAGCAGTTTAGGGATTTTTCGGTACTTC. Translated, it gives CASSLGIFRYF.